These T cell receptor beta chains were read from a single sample in a study of beta chain features in type 1 diabetes. Method: immunoSEQ multiplex PCR; TCRdb's copy keeps in-frame clones and lacks some. This sample has tens of thousands of clones, with roughly 39% found just once. The sequenced sample was Tregs from blood. Source of these receptors: a man in his thirties or forties with type 1 diabetes. CDR3s include the opening cysteine and the closing phenylalanine or tryptophan. The D gene is left open where the match is weak. Not all rows give a size; the values are once, few, many and, for expanded clones, a class.

V: TRBV6-6
D: TRBD1
J: TRBJ2-7
size: NA
CDR3: CASSYKGANYEQYF
DNA: TGTGCCAGCAGTTACAAGGGGGCGAATTACGAGCAGTACTTC

V: TRBV15
D: NA
J: TRBJ1-3
size: NA
CDR3: CATSRDRFSGNTIYF
DNA: TGTGCCACCAGCAGAGATCGGTTTTCTGGAAACACCATATATTTT

V: TRBV19
D: NA
J: TRBJ2-1
size: once
CDR3: CASSPSKVVSEQFF
DNA: TGTGCCAGTAGTCCTAGTAAGGTTGTGAGTGAGCAGTTCTTC

V: TRBV7-3
D: NA
J: TRBJ1-1
size: NA
CDR3: CASSFLSGTEAFF
DNA: TGTGCCAGCAGCTTCCTTTCCGGGACAGAAGCTTTCTTT

V: TRBV6-1
D: NA
J: TRBJ2-2
size: few
CDR3: CASSLRGTGELFF
DNA: TGTGCCAGCAGTCTCCGAGGTACCGGGGAGCTGTTTTTT

V: TRBV13
D: NA
J: TRBJ1-2
size: NA
CDR3: CASSLTGPDYTF
DNA: TGTGCCAGCAGCTTAACAGGGCCTGACTACACCTTC

V: TRBV6-6
D: NA
J: TRBJ1-5
size: NA
CDR3: CAGADSSNQPQHF
DNA: TGTGCCGGAGCAGACAGCAGCAATCAGCCCCAGCATTTT

V: TRBV2
D: TRBD1
J: TRBJ1-5
size: few
CDR3: CASRGDRGGNQPQHF
DNA: TGTGCCAGCAGGGGGGACAGGGGAGGCAATCAGCCCCAGCATTTT

V: TRBV5-4
D: TRBD2
J: TRBJ2-7
size: NA
CDR3: CASSLAGGPREQYF
DNA: TGTGCCAGCAGCTTGGCGGGAGGGCCACGCGAGCAGTACTTC

V: TRBV5-4
D: TRBD1
J: TRBJ2-3
size: NA
CDR3: CASSLTGGDTQYF
DNA: TGTGCCAGCAGCTTGACAGGGGGCGACACGCAGTATTTT

V: TRBV28
D: NA
J: TRBJ2-7
size: NA
CDR3: CASRSEGRDRNEQYF
DNA: TGTGCCAGCAGGTCTGAGGGGCGGGACCGAAACGAGCAGTACTTC

V: TRBV5-1
D: TRBD1
J: TRBJ2-5
size: few
CDR3: CASSLTGTGSVETQYF
DNA: TGCGCCAGCAGCTTAACCGGGACAGGGTCGGTGGAGACCCAGTACTTC

V: TRBV7-9
D: NA
J: TRBJ2-1
size: few
CDR3: CASSLREAQDNEQFF
DNA: TGTGCCAGCAGCTTAAGGGAGGCGCAGGATAATGAGCAGTTCTTC

V: TRBV11-2
D: TRBD2
J: TRBJ2-1
size: few
CDR3: CASSLNSGRVEQQFF
DNA: TGTGCCAGCAGCTTAAACAGCGGGAGGGTGGAGCAGCAGTTCTTC

V: TRBV5-4
D: TRBD2
J: TRBJ2-1
size: NA
CDR3: CASSPTSSVNEQFF
DNA: TGTGCCAGCAGCCCGACTAGCTCGGTCAATGAGCAGTTCTTC

V: TRBV7-9
D: TRBD2
J: TRBJ2-3
size: few
CDR3: CASSLVKGTKSSDTQYF
DNA: TGTGCCAGCAGCTTAGTTAAAGGGACTAAGTCATCTGATACGCAGTATTTT